The 23 T cell receptor beta chains listed next were all sequenced from one sample in a study of OX40 agonist ivuxolimab in advanced cancers. The data were produced by immunoSEQ multiplex PCR, yet TCRdb's version contains in-frame clones alone and is incomplete. The table records about 79,000 clones, around 92% of them present only once. The specimen was CD4+ or CD8+ T cells sorted from blood, collected in a trial of the OX40 agonist ivuxolimab. These receptors all stem from an adult with an advanced solid tumor such as melanoma, head and neck, liver or kidney cancer.

This sequence joins TRBV5-4 and TRBJ2-2; D is undetermined. Trimming took 5 bases from V and 4 from J, leaving 6 bases between them. Germline loops: CDR1 SGHNT, CDR2 YYREEE (reference sequence). The CDR3 sequence is 12 residues long. CDR3 loop: CASSSGTGELFF. In DNA, the CDR3 is TGTGCCAGCAGTTCTGGCACCGGGGAGCTGTTTTTT.

This chain uses TRBV18 with TRBJ2-7, with D possibly being TRBD2 (5 bases). The length of the CDR3 is 14 residues. V was pared by 0 bases and J by 2 bases, with 8 bases between. The germline CDR1 and CDR2 sequences are KGHSH and LQKENI. CDR3 DNA: TGTGCCAGCTCACCACCGCCGGGAACCTACGAGCAGTACTTC. Residues: CASSPPPGTYEQYF.

This chain uses TRBV28 with TRBJ1-1; unclear D gene. The germline V and J ends were trimmed by 2 bases and 3 bases, with 10 bases remaining between them. Germline values: CDR1 MDHEN, CDR2 SYDVKM. The CDR3 length is 14 residues. The CDR3 sequence: CASSLARLDTEAFF. The CDR3 region has the DNA TGTGCCAGCAGTTTAGCCAGGTTGGACACTGAAGCTTTCTTT.

The V call is TRBV7-3, the J call TRBJ2-5; D tentatively reads TRBD1 or TRBD2 (5 bases each). Trimming stripped 5 bases from V and 5 bases from J, with 21 bases between. In germline, CDR1 is SGHTA, CDR2 FQGTGA. The CDR3 spans 16 residues. The CDR3 nucleotides read TGTGCCAGCAGCCCGAGGGTCCAGGGCTGGGGGGAGACCCAGTACTTC. This encodes CASSPRVQGWGETQYF.

The chain joins TRBV4-3 to TRBJ2-6; D not resolved. CDR3 size: 14 residues. Germline CDR1 is LGHNA and CDR2 is YSLEER. V lost 4 bases and J 2 bases, leaving 6 bases between the germline ends. CDR3 DNA sequence: TGCGCCAGCAGCCGCCGAGCTGGGGCCAACGTCCTGACTTTC. This sequence encodes CASSRRAGANVLTF.

V gene TRBV12-5 combines with J gene TRBJ2-5; D unresolved. This CDR3 region has 12 residues. The germline gives CDR1 LGHNT, CDR2 FRNRAP. V lost 1 base, J lost 8 bases, and 8 bases lay in between. CDR3 nucleotide sequence: TGTGCTAGTGGTTTGGACGGCCCTACCCAGTACTTC. As protein: CASGLDGPTQYF.

The genes are TRBV4-1 and TRBJ1-1, with D perhaps TRBD1 (5 bases). The CDR3 covers 15 residues. CDR1 MGHRA and CDR2 YSYEKL come from the germline V gene. Trimming stripped 0 bases from V and 4 bases from J, with 12 bases between. Here the CDR3 DNA reads TGCGCCAGCAGCCAAGATATCTCCGGGGGCACTGAAGCTTTCTTT. Its translation: CASSQDISGGTEAFF.

The V call is TRBV9, the J call TRBJ2-7; the match to TRBD2 covers 8 bases. The V gene end was trimmed by 1 base and the J gene end by 4 bases; junction bases not matched to a gene: 10. Germline-derived CDR1 and CDR2 are SGDLS and YYNGEE. The CDR3 contains 16 residues. For the CDR3, the DNA is TGTGCCAGCAGCGTAAGCGGGGCGGGAGGAAGGTACGAGCAGTACTTC. Its protein product is CASSVSGAGGRYEQYF.

This clone was seen only a few times. This CDR3 is CSATETDTQYF. The DNA for the CDR3 is TGCAGTGCTACTGAGACAGATACGCAGTATTTT. The chain carries TRBV20-1 and TRBJ2-3, with D uncertain. Between the trimmed V and J ends, which lost 4 bases and 3 bases, there was a span of 5 bases. The CDR3 is 11 residues long. Looked up from germline, CDR1 is DFQATT and CDR2 is SNEGSKA (reference sequence).

The chain links TRBV18 to TRBJ2-1, with D perhaps TRBD1 or TRBD2 (5 bases each). Germline lookup yields CDR1 KGHSH and CDR2 LQKENI. Trimming cost V 4 bases and J 3 bases, with 7 bases left between them. The CDR3 totals 13 residues. CDR3 region: CASSLGDYNEQFF. Written as DNA, the CDR3 is TGTGCCAGCTCACTGGGGGACTACAATGAGCAGTTCTTC.

V and J are TRBV10-1 and TRBJ1-3; 8 positions match TRBD1. CDR3 size: 16 residues. V gave up 3 bases and J gave up 0 bases; unmatched junction bases: 4. Germline assignment: CDR1 WNHNN and CDR2 SYGVQD (reference sequence). CDR3 amino acids: CASSEGQGDSGNTIYF. The DNA for the CDR3 is TGCGCCAGCAGTGAAGGACAGGGCGACTCTGGAAACACCATATATTTT.

This clone showed up just once. V usage is TRBV7-2 and J usage is TRBJ2-3; D might be TRBD1 or TRBD2, each matching 5 bases. Germline CDR1 is SGHTA and CDR2 is FQGNSA. Trimming took 10 bases from V and 4 from J, leaving 18 bases between them. CDR3 length equals 14 residues. The chain's CDR3 is CATGRQYKADTQYF. CDR3 nucleotide sequence: TGTGCCACGGGACGACAGTACAAGGCAGATACGCAGTATTTT.

This clone was detected only a few times. The rearrangement joins TRBV2 to TRBJ1-4; D not certain. Between the trimmed V and J ends, which lost 2 bases and 8 bases, there was a span of 3 bases. Germline V lookup: CDR1 SNHLY, CDR2 FYNNEI. The CDR3 has 11 residues. In DNA, the CDR3 is TGTGCCAGCAGTGAATTAGAAAAACTGTTTTTT. It codes for CASSELEKLFF.

This rearrangement joins TRBV10-3 to TRBJ2-7; 11 nucleotides line up with TRBD2. J gave up 3 bases and V 3 bases, and 1 base lay outside the gene matches. Germline V lookup: CDR1 ENHRY, CDR2 SYGVKD. This CDR3 region has 14 residues. CDR3 sequence reads: CAISDGTSGYEQYF. Here the CDR3 DNA reads TGTGCCATCAGTGATGGGACTAGCGGCTACGAGCAGTACTTC.

The V and J genes are TRBV5-1 and TRBJ2-7; TRBD1 matches at 10 bases. V shed 3 bases and J 5 bases; nucleotides not matched to a gene: 5. The CDR3 extends over 14 amino acids. Germline V gene lookup returns CDR1 SGHRS and CDR2 YFSETQ. The CDR3 loop is CASSSGQGVDEQYF. DNA of the CDR3: TGCGCCAGCAGCTCCGGACAGGGGGTCGACGAGCAGTACTTC. Combining the CDR3 with reference TRBV5-1 and TRBJ2-7 gives the whole variable domain KAGVTQTPRYLIKTRGQQVTLSCSPISGHRSVSWYQQTPGQGLQFLFEYFSETQRNKGNFPGRFSGRQFSNSRSEMNVSTLELGDSALYLCASSSGQGVDEQYFGPGTRLTVT.

The V call is TRBV19, the J call TRBJ1-4; a weak D match, TRBD1 (6 bases). CDR3 length equals 16 residues. Germline CDR1 and CDR2: LNHDA and SQIVND (reference sequence). V was pared by 6 bases and J by 8 bases, with 22 bases between. The CDR3 bases are TGTGCCAGTAGCCCAAGAGTATCAGGGGTCGGGGAAAAACTGTTTTTT. This encodes CASSPRVSGVGEKLFF. The whole variable domain, filled in from reference TRBV19 and TRBJ1-4, reads DGGITQSPKYLFRKEGQNVTLSCEQNLNHDAMYWYRQDPGQGLRLIYYSQIVNDFQKGDIAEGYSVSREKKESFPLTVTSAQKNPTAFYLCASSPRVSGVGEKLFFGSGTQLSVL.

This chain joins TRBV5-6 and TRBJ1-4, with 8 positions matching TRBD1. The germline CDR1 and CDR2 sequences are SGHDT and YYEEEE. J lost 2 bases, V lost 3 bases, and 6 bases had no gene match. This CDR3 comprises 16 residues. CDR3 sequence: CASSSGTGRTNEKLFF. The CDR3 bases are TGTGCCAGCAGCTCCGGGACAGGAAGGACTAATGAAAAACTGTTTTTT.

The genes are TRBV7-2 and TRBJ1-2; tentatively, D is TRBD1 (5 bases). From germline, CDR1 is SGHTA and CDR2 FQGNSA. V lost 1 base to trimming and J lost 0 bases, with 15 bases between them. This CDR3 has 17 amino acids. The CDR3 DNA reads as TGTGCCAGCAGCTTAGAGTGGGGCAGGACATCTAACTATGGCTACACCTTC. Residues: CASSLEWGRTSNYGYTF.

The chain couples TRBV5-1 to TRBJ2-7, with a tentative D call TRBD1 (5 bases). In germline, CDR1 is SGHRS, CDR2 YFSETQ. This CDR3 spans 15 amino acids. The V end was cut by 1 base, the J end by 2 bases, with 13 bases between. DNA of the CDR3: TGCGCCAGCAGCTTGTTGCAGGGAACCGCCTACGAGCAGTACTTC. As protein: CASSLLQGTAYEQYF.

V usage is TRBV7-9 and J usage is TRBJ2-1; D not resolved. In germline, CDR1 is SEHNR, CDR2 FQNEAQ (reference sequence). The CDR3 is 12 residues long. V lost 3 bases, J lost 5 bases, and 5 bases lay in between. CDR3 in amino acids: CASSLSNNEQFF. The DNA for the CDR3 is TGTGCCAGCAGCTTGTCGAACAATGAGCAGTTCTTC.

This rearrangement joins TRBV5-6 to TRBJ1-1; D gene ambiguous. From germline, CDR1 is SGHDT and CDR2 YYEEEE. Trimming took off 6 bases at V and 1 base at J, with 19 bases between the two ends. The CDR3 length is 16 residues. CDR3 nucleotide sequence: TGTGCCAGCACCAATATACGGGCACCTACGAACACTGAAGCTTTCTTT. Its translation is CASTNIRAPTNTEAFF.

The gene calls are TRBV7-2 and TRBJ1-2; D may be TRBD1 (5 bases). In germline, CDR1 is SGHTA, CDR2 FQGNSA. The CDR3 totals 15 residues. With 3 bases removed from V and 2 bases from J, the gap between germline ends came to 13 bases. DNA for the CDR3: TGTGCCAGCAGCTTGGACACCCCAGGGAACTATGGCTACACCTTC. This gives the protein CASSLDTPGNYGYTF. The full variable domain, with the rest looked up from reference TRBV7-2 and TRBJ1-2, is GAGVSQSPSNKVTEKGKDVELRCDPISGHTALYWYRQSLGQGLEFLIYFQGNSAPDKSGLPSDRFSAERTGGSVSTLTIQRTQQEDSAVYLCASSLDTPGNYGYTFGSGTRLTVV.

This clone has only one observation. The chain is built from TRBV29-1 and TRBJ2-3, with 12 positions matching TRBD2. With V trimmed by 8 bases and J by 5 bases, 8 bases remained unmatched. The CDR3 spans 14 residues. Germline V lookup: CDR1 SQVTM, CDR2 ANQGSEA. CDR3 nucleotide sequence: TGCAGCTTTCGACTAGCGGGAGTCGTAGATACGCAGTATTTT. This gives the protein CSFRLAGVVDTQYF.